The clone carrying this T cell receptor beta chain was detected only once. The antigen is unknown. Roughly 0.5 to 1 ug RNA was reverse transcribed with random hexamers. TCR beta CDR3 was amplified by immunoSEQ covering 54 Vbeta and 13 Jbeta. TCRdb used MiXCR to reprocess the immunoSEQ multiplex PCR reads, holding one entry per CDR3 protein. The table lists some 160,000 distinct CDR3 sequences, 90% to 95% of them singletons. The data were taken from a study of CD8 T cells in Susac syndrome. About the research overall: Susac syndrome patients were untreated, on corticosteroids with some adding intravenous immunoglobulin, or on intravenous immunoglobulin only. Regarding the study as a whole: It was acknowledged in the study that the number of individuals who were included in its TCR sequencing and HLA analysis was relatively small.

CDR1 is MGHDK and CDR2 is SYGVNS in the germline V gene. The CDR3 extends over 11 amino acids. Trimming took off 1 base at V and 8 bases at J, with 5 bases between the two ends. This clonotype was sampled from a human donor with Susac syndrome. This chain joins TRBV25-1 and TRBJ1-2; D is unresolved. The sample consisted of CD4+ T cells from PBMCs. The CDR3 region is CASSELIGYTF. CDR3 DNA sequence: TGTGCCAGCAGTGAATTGATAGGCTACACCTTC.